The 6 T cell receptor beta chains reported below all come from one sample, sequenced in a study of OX40 agonist ivuxolimab in advanced cancers. TCRdb's table, derived via immunoSEQ multiplex PCR, lists solely in-frame clones and lacks some. The repertoire holds 55,000 or so clones, roughly 87% seen once, with 16% in the top ten. Here the sequenced sample was CD4+ or CD8+ T cells sorted from blood, taken in a trial of the OX40 agonist ivuxolimab. The origin of the receptors is an adult with an advanced solid tumor such as melanoma, head and neck, liver or kidney cancer.

J is TRBJ2-5 and V is TRBV6-1, with TRBD2 as a possible D gene (5 bases). Between the trimmed V and J ends, which lost 0 bases and 5 bases, there was a span of 10 bases. The CDR3 loop spans 14 amino acids. From germline, CDR1 is MNHNS and CDR2 SASEGT. The CDR3 region is CASSEAASWETQYF. The CDR3 DNA follows: TGTGCCAGCAGTGAAGCCGCTAGCTGGGAGACCCAGTACTTC.

The CDR3: CASSRLAVVSEQFF. Written as DNA, the CDR3 is TGTGCCAGTAGTAGGCTAGCGGTCGTCTCTGAGCAGTTCTTC. V is TRBV19 and J is TRBJ2-1; TRBD2 agrees at 7 bases. V trimming: 4 bases; J trimming: 9 bases; junction bases outside the gene matches: 9. Looked up from germline, CDR1 is LNHDA and CDR2 is SQIVND (reference sequence). The CDR3 length is 14 residues.

The chain joins TRBV18 to TRBJ2-5; 8 bases line up with TRBD1. CDR3 length equals 15 residues. The germline gives CDR1 KGHSH, CDR2 LQKENI. V shed 2 bases, J shed 3 bases, and the junction held 5 bases outside the gene matches. The CDR3 here is CASSPGQGAKETQYF. The CDR3 nucleotides read TGTGCCAGCTCACCAGGGCAGGGGGCGAAAGAGACCCAGTACTTC.

CDR3 nucleotide sequence: TGTGCCAGCAGTTTATCTGGTCTAGCGGTCAGGAGCTCCTACGAGCAGTACTTC. Its protein is CASSLSGLAVRSSYEQYF. The V gene is TRBV27, the J gene TRBJ2-7, with TRBD2 matching over 7 bases. The CDR3 consists of 18 residues. The junction had 11 bases not matched to a gene; V was cut back by 0 bases and J by 0 bases. Germline CDR1 MNHEY, CDR2 SMNVEV (reference sequence).

This clone occurred many times. The rearrangement links TRBV20-1 to TRBJ1-1, with a possible D match to TRBD1 (5 bases). With 3 bases removed from V and 9 bases from J, the gap between germline ends came to 11 bases. The CDR3 has 11 residues. Germline-derived CDR1 and CDR2 are DFQATT and SNEGSKA (reference sequence). Written as DNA, the CDR3 is TGCAGTGCTAGGTTCAGGGAGAAAGCTTTCTTT. Protein: CSARFREKAFF.

This sequence joins TRBV5-1 and TRBJ1-1; maybe TRBD1 (5 bases). The ends were cut back, 1 base at V and 8 bases at J, with 15 bases in the middle. This CDR3 has 14 residues. Germline assignment: CDR1 SGHRS and CDR2 YFSETQ. CDR3 DNA: TGCGCCAGCAGCTTGATCGGGGGTTTTCGAGAAGCTTTCTTT. This codes for CASSLIGGFREAFF.